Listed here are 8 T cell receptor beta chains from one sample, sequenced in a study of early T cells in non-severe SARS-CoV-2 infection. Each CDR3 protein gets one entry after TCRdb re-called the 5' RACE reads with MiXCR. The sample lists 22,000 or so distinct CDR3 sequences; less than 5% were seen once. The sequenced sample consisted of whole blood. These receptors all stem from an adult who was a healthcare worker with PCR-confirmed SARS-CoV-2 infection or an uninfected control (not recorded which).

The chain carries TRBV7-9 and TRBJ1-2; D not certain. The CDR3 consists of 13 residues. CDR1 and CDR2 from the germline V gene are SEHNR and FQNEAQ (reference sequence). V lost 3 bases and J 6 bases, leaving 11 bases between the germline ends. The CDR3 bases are TGTGCCAGCAGCTTGTTGGTTGGTGATGGCTACACCTTC. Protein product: CASSLLVGDGYTF.

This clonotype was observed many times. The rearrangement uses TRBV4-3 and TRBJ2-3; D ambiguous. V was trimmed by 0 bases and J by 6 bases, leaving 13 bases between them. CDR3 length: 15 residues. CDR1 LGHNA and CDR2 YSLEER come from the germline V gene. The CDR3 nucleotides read TGCGCCAGCAGCCAAGAAGGATTACAGCAGGATACGCAGTATTTT. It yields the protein CASSQEGLQQDTQYF.

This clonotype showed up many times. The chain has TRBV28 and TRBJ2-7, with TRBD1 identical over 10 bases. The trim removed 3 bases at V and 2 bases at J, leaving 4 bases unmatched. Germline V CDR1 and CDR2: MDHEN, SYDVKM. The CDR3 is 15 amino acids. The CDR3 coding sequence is TGTGCCAGCAGTTTCCGGACAGGGGGTACCTACGAGCAGTACTTC. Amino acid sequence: CASSFRTGGTYEQYF.

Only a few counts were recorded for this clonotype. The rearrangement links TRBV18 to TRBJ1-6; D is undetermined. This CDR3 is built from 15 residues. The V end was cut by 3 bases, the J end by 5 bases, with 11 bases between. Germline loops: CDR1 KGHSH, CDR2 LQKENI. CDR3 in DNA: TGTGCCAGCTCACCCGCGGGAACAAATAATTCACCCCTCCACTTT. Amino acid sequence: CASSPAGTNNSPLHF.

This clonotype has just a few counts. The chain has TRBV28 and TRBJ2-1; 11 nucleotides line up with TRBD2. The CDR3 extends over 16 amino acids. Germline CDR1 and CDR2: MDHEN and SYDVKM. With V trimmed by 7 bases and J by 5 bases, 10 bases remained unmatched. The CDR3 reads CASTVLAGEIHNEQFF. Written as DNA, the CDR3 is TGTGCCAGCACCGTACTAGCGGGAGAGATTCACAATGAGCAGTTCTTC.

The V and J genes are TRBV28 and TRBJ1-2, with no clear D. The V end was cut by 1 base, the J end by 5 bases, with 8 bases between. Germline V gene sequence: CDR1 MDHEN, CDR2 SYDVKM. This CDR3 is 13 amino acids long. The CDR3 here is CASSLSYSYGYTF. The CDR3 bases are TGTGCCAGCAGTTTATCTTACAGTTATGGCTACACCTTC.

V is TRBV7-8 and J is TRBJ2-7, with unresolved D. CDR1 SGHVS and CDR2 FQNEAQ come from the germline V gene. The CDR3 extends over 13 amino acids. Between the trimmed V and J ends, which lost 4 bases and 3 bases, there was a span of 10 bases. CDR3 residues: CASSSTSSYEQYF. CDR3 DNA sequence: TGTGCCAGCAGCTCCACATCAAGCTACGAGCAGTACTTC.

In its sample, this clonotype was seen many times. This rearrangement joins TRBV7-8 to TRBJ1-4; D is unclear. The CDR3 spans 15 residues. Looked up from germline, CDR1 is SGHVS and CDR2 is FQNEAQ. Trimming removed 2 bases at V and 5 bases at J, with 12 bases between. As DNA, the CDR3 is TGTGCCAGCAGCTTACCGGGATCCTTGAATGAAAAACTGTTTTTT. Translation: CASSLPGSLNEKLFF.